One and the same sample provided the 28 T cell receptor beta chains below, sequenced in a study of blood T cell repertoires in COVID-19 (TCRdb year 2020). Libraries came from the immunoSEQ multiplex PCR assay. Here the immuneACCESS table is served through TCRdb, limited to in-frame sequences with V and J called. Missing clones are a known gap in these copies; in checked studies unresolved V genes cover under half, and the rest lacks a known reason. This sample has under 150,000 clones in its table, and approximately 84% of those were observed once. Jointly, the top ten make up approximately 18% of the sample. The sample consisted of peripheral blood. Source of these receptors: a woman of 80 years or more with acute or convalescent COVID-19.

V and J are TRBV4-3 and TRBJ2-2; TRBD2 is a possible D gene (7 bases). The germline V and J ends were trimmed by 0 bases and 5 bases, with 16 bases remaining between them. The CDR3 is 17 residues long. CDR1 is LGHNA and CDR2 is YSLEER in the germline V gene. The CDR3 loop reads CASSQDRGGGRTGELFF. CDR3 nucleotides: TGCGCCAGCAGCCAAGATAGAGGGGGAGGGAGGACCGGGGAGCTGTTTTTT.

This chain joins TRBV24-1 and TRBJ1-5; TRBD1 agrees at 9 bases. The CDR3 runs to 15 residues. CDR1 KGHDR and CDR2 SFDVKD come from the germline V gene. The V and J ends lost 3 bases and 7 bases, in that order; junction bases with no gene match: 6. This CDR3 reads CATSDATGGGQPQHF. The CDR3 nucleotides are TGTGCCACCAGTGATGCCACAGGGGGCGGACAGCCCCAGCATTTT.

The V and J genes are TRBV2 and TRBJ1-1; D ambiguous. The CDR3 sequence is 12 residues long. The germline CDR1 and CDR2 sequences are SNHLY and FYNNEI. V gave up 11 bases and J gave up 8 bases, with 18 bases separating them. The DNA of the CDR3 is TGTGCCCCCAGACTCCCCGGATTCGAAGCTTTCTTT. Residues: CAPRLPGFEAFF.

This clone was seen more than once but under ten times. The chain has TRBV7-8 and TRBJ1-5; TRBD1 might be the D (6 bases). The germline gives CDR1 SGHVS, CDR2 FQNEAQ. Trimming removed 5 bases at V and 1 base at J, with 9 bases between. The CDR3 is 14 amino acids. The CDR3 DNA is TGTGCCAGCAGCGCTGGACAGAGCAATCAGCCCCAGCATTTT. It translates to CASSAGQSNQPQHF.

V and J are TRBV5-5 and TRBJ1-2, with TRBD1 matching over 11 bases. Germline loops: CDR1 SGHKS, CDR2 YYEKEE (reference sequence). After removal of 3 bases from V and 6 bases from J, the junction contained 10 bases not matched to a gene. CDR3 length: 16 amino acids. CDR3 protein: CASSYTYGTGGDGYTF. The DNA of the CDR3 is TGTGCCAGCAGCTACACCTACGGGACAGGGGGAGATGGCTACACCTTC.

CDR3 residues: CASSWRGGNEFQQETQYF. In DNA form, the CDR3 reads TGTGCCAGCAGCTGGCGGGGGGGTAACGAATTTCAACAAGAGACCCAGTACTTC. The genes are TRBV13 and TRBJ2-5; 9 bases fit TRBD2. This CDR3 has 18 amino acids. Germline-derived CDR1 and CDR2 are PRHDT and FYEKMQ (reference sequence). V dropped 4 bases and J dropped 2; count of bases not matched to a gene: 14.

The chain uses TRBV6-5 and TRBJ1-2; no firm D call. Germline CDR1 is MNHEY and CDR2 is SVGAGI. CDR3 length: 13 amino acids. V lost 4 bases to trimming and J lost 5 bases, with 11 bases between them. The CDR3 region has the DNA TGTGCCAGCAGTTCCGCGAGATTTTATGGCTACACCTTC. It specifies CASSSARFYGYTF.

A few counts support this clone. The chain recombines TRBV6-2 or TRBV6-3 with TRBJ1-1, with D unclear. The CDR3 sequence is 13 residues long. From germline, CDR1 is MNHEY and CDR2 SVGEGT. Between the trimmed V and J ends, which lost 6 bases and 3 bases, there was a span of 11 bases. CDR3 protein: CASRYTDYTEAFF. CDR3 in DNA: TGTGCCAGCAGGTACACAGATTACACTGAAGCTTTCTTT.

J is TRBJ2-1 and V is TRBV30; TRBD1 matches 8 bases. The CDR3 covers 13 residues. Trimming at V came to 4 bases and at J to 5 bases, leaving 4 bases not matched to a gene. Germline V gene lookup returns CDR1 GTSNPN and CDR2 SVGIG (reference sequence). CDR3 sequence reads: CAWKGTGNNEQFF. The DNA of the CDR3 is TGTGCCTGGAAGGGGACAGGAAACAATGAGCAGTTCTTC.

This chain's CDR3 is CASSLGQGDTEAFF. DNA for the CDR3: TGTGCCAGCAGTTTGGGACAGGGGGACACTGAAGCTTTCTTT. This chain joins TRBV28 and TRBJ1-1; 11 positions match TRBD1. The CDR3 runs to 14 residues. The trim removed 3 bases at V and 3 bases at J, leaving 0 bases unmatched. CDR1 MDHEN and CDR2 SYDVKM come from the germline V gene.

The chain employs TRBV7-2 and TRBJ2-1; 11 positions agree with TRBD2. Germline V gene sequence: CDR1 SGHTA, CDR2 FQGNSA. This CDR3 comprises 16 residues. V lost 0 bases to trimming and J lost 9 bases; unmatched junction nucleotides: 7. The CDR3 nucleotides read TGTGCCAGCAGCTTAGCCGGGACTAGCGGTCAACGTGAGCAGTTCTTC. Amino acids: CASSLAGTSGQREQFF.

This chain connects TRBV7-2 to TRBJ2-5, with TRBD1 matching over 9 bases. This CDR3 comprises 14 residues. V lost 5 bases to trimming and J lost 7 bases; unmatched junction nucleotides: 8. From germline, CDR1 is SGHTA and CDR2 FQGNSA. CDR3 sequence reads: CASSPRDREPTQYF. CDR3 nucleotide sequence: TGTGCCAGCAGCCCTCGGGACAGGGAACCGACCCAGTACTTC. The variable domain in full, completed from reference TRBV7-2 and TRBJ2-5, reads GAGVSQSPSNKVTEKGKDVELRCDPISGHTALYWYRQSLGQGLEFLIYFQGNSAPDKSGLPSDRFSAERTGGSVSTLTIQRTQQEDSAVYLCASSPRDREPTQYFGPGTRLLVL.

In DNA, the CDR3 is TGTGCCAGCAGCTATTCGGGACAGGGGCTCTCGTATAATTCACCCCTCCACTTT. Translating it yields CASSYSGQGLSYNSPLHF. This sequence joins TRBV5-5 and TRBJ1-6, with 10 bases matching TRBD1. Germline CDR1 SGHKS, CDR2 YYEKEE (reference sequence). Germline trimming cut 3 bases from V and 4 bases from J; bases unmatched to any gene: 10. The CDR3 runs 18 residues. The complete variable domain, with remaining parts taken from reference TRBV5-5 and TRBJ1-6, reads DAGVTQSPTHLIKTRGQQVTLRCSPISGHKSVSWYQQVLGQGPQFIFQYYEKEERGRGNFPDRFSARQFPNYSSELNVNALLLGDSALYLCASSYSGQGLSYNSPLHFGNGTRLTVT.

The DNA of the CDR3 is TGTGCCAGCAGCGTAGAAACTAGCGGGGCCTACGAGCAGTACTTC. It yields the protein CASSVETSGAYEQYF. This chain connects TRBV9 to TRBJ2-7, with 10 bases fitting TRBD2. This CDR3 spans 15 amino acids. J gave up 2 bases and V 0 bases, and 2 bases lay outside the gene matches. Germline V gives CDR1 SGDLS, CDR2 YYNGEE.

V and J are TRBV6-5 and TRBJ1-1, with 7 bases lining up with TRBD1. The CDR3 has 14 amino acids. With 2 bases clipped from V and 4 bases from J, the junction kept 4 bases outside the gene matches. The germline V gene has CDR1 MNHEY and CDR2 SVGAGI. The CDR3 reads CASSYRQGVTEAFF. In DNA form, the CDR3 reads TGTGCCAGCAGTTACCGACAGGGAGTCACTGAAGCTTTCTTT.

The chain has TRBV30 and TRBJ2-3, with D perhaps matching TRBD1 (6 bases). The germline V gene encodes CDR1 GTSNPN and CDR2 SVGIG (reference sequence). The length of the CDR3 is 18 residues. Trimming cost V 0 bases and J 0 bases, with 19 bases left between them. The CDR3 DNA is TGTGCCTGGAGTGTACAATGGGGGCCCTCTGCTAGCACAGATACGCAGTATTTT. This sequence encodes CAWSVQWGPSASTDTQYF.

The chain joins TRBV3-1 (or the pseudogene TRBV3-2) to TRBJ2-7; D might be TRBD1 (6 bases). The V end was cut by 4 bases, the J end by 0 bases, with 10 bases between. The CDR3 sequence is 14 residues long. Germline lookup yields CDR1 LGHDT and CDR2 YNNKEL (reference sequence). DNA of the CDR3: TGTGCCAGCAGCCCCACAGGGAGCTCCTACGAGCAGTACTTC. Translation: CASSPTGSSYEQYF.

This chain links TRBV3-1 (or the pseudogene TRBV3-2) with TRBJ2-1, with 12 bases lining up with TRBD2. After removal of 0 bases from V and 0 bases from J, the junction contained 6 bases not matched to a gene. CDR3 length equals 19 residues. Germline CDR1 and CDR2: LGHDT and YNNKEL (reference sequence). Written as DNA, the CDR3 is TGTGCCAGCAGCCAAGATACTAGCGGGAGGCCGAGCTCCTACAATGAGCAGTTCTTC. Encoded protein: CASSQDTSGRPSSYNEQFF.

The chain couples TRBV9 to TRBJ1-1, with a possible D match to TRBD1 (5 bases). Germline CDR1 SGDLS, CDR2 YYNGEE. V gave up 0 bases and J gave up 0 bases, with 6 bases separating them. This CDR3 spans 14 amino acids. Written as DNA, the CDR3 is TGTGCCAGCAGCGTAGGACAGTTGAACACTGAAGCTTTCTTT. As protein: CASSVGQLNTEAFF. The entire variable domain, with the rest obtained from reference TRBV9 and TRBJ1-1, is as follows: DSGVTQTPKHLITATGQRVTLRCSPRSGDLSVYWYQQSLDQGLQFLIQYYNGEERAKGNILERFSAQQFPDLHSELNLSSLELGDSALYFCASSVGQLNTEAFFGQGTRLTVV.

The chain carries TRBV5-8 and TRBJ1-1, with 8 bases that match TRBD1. There are 18 residues in the CDR3. In germline, CDR1 is SGHTS, CDR2 YDEGEE. V was pared by 2 bases and J by 0 bases, with 12 bases of the junction left unmatched. The CDR3 nucleotides read TGTGCCAGCAGCTTTCTCCGGGACAGGCATACCTTGAACACTGAAGCTTTCTTT. It codes for CASSFLRDRHTLNTEAFF.

J is TRBJ2-7 and V is TRBV3-1 (or the pseudogene TRBV3-2); 9 bases line up with TRBD1. V lost 2 bases, J lost 5 bases, and 19 bases stayed unmatched. Looked up from germline, CDR1 is LGHDT and CDR2 is YNNKEL (reference sequence). This CDR3 comprises 19 residues. The CDR3 is CASSQSRRAGTGISNEQYF. In DNA, the CDR3 is TGTGCCAGCAGCCAATCACGACGCGCAGGGACAGGGATAAGTAACGAGCAGTACTTC.

J is TRBJ2-2 and V is TRBV7-9; TRBD2 matches 8 bases. The CDR3 runs 14 residues. Per germline, CDR1 SEHNR and CDR2 FQNEAQ (reference sequence). The V and J ends lost 5 bases and 5 bases, in that order; junction bases with no gene match: 4. This chain's CDR3 is CASSLTGGTGELFF. In DNA, the CDR3 is TGTGCCAGCAGCCTCACGGGAGGGACCGGGGAGCTGTTTTTT.

This chain's CDR3 is CASSYAPGGNTEAFF. CDR3 bases: TGTGCCAGCAGTTACGCCCCCGGGGGGAACACTGAAGCTTTCTTT. This sequence joins TRBV6-2 or TRBV6-3 and TRBJ1-1, with a tentative D call TRBD1 (5 bases). Germline CDR1 MNHEY, CDR2 SVGEGT. V was cut by 2 bases and J by 1 base, with 11 bases left in between. CDR3 length equals 15 residues.

The gene calls are TRBV7-6 and TRBJ2-2, with a tentative D call TRBD2 (5 bases). The V gene lost 5 bases and the J gene lost 2 bases, with 18 bases spanning the gap. The CDR3 length is 17 residues. Germline CDR1 SGHVS, CDR2 FNYEAQ. Here the CDR3 DNA reads TGTGCCAGCAGCCCCCGCGGGCTAGCCTACAACACCGGGGAGCTGTTTTTT. Amino acid sequence: CASSPRGLAYNTGELFF.

J is TRBJ2-7 and V is TRBV9; 10 bases are shared with TRBD2. CDR1 SGDLS and CDR2 YYNGEE come from the germline V gene. CDR3 length equals 13 residues. V gave up 2 bases and J gave up 5 bases; unmatched junction bases: 1. The CDR3, as DNA: TGTGCCAGCAGCGTCACTAGCGGGAACGAGCAGTACTTC. Its translation: CASSVTSGNEQYF.

The chain combines TRBV5-6 with TRBJ1-5, with a weak D call TRBD1 (6 bases). CDR3 length: 15 residues. Trimming left V 1 base short and J 2 bases short, with 10 bases between. Germline V gene sequence: CDR1 SGHDT, CDR2 YYEEEE. CDR3 sequence reads: CASSLRRQGNQPQHF. As DNA, the CDR3 is TGTGCCAGCAGCTTGAGGCGACAGGGCAATCAGCCCCAGCATTTT.

The chain employs TRBV7-2 and TRBJ2-1; no firm D call. CDR1 and CDR2 from the germline V gene are SGHTA and FQGNSA. CDR3 length equals 13 residues. The ends were cut back, 0 bases at V and 10 bases at J, with 10 bases in the middle. The DNA of the CDR3 is TGTGCCAGCAGCTTAGCTCGGGTGGAGGAGCAGTTCTTC. This gives the protein CASSLARVEEQFF. The variable domain in full, completed from reference TRBV7-2 and TRBJ2-1, reads GAGVSQSPSNKVTEKGKDVELRCDPISGHTALYWYRQSLGQGLEFLIYFQGNSAPDKSGLPSDRFSAERTGGSVSTLTIQRTQQEDSAVYLCASSLARVEEQFFGPGTRLTVL.

The V and J genes are TRBV6-5 and TRBJ2-2; 10 positions match TRBD1. The CDR3 consists of 14 residues. The ends lost 8 bases at V and 7 bases at J; junction bases unmatched: 7. The germline CDR1 and CDR2 sequences are MNHEY and SVGAGI. CDR3 bases: TGTGCCAGCCTCCGGGACAGGGGTTTCGGGGAGCTGTTTTTT. As protein: CASLRDRGFGELFF.